A selection of T cell receptor beta chains follows, all from one sample in a study of CD8+ T cells in alopecia areata. Repertoires were generated with immunoSEQ multiplex PCR, while TCRdb's copy carries only in-frame clones and drops some. Counted here are about 220,000 clones, about 57% occurring once; the ten biggest clones make up around 1.5%. The source was CD4+ T cells sorted from blood, collected at week 4, from a patient treated with tofacitinib. Source of these receptors: a human donor with alopecia areata. The CDR3 runs from the conserved cysteine through the conserved F or W. The D gene is left open where the match is weak. Clone size is stated in some rows and not others, as once, few, many or a class when expanded.

d_call	v_call	j_call	clone_size	cdr3_nt	cdr3_aa
.	TRBV5-1	TRBJ2-1	.	TGCGCCAGCAGCGAGGGGTTTTACAATGAGCAGTTCTTC	CASSEGFYNEQFF
.	TRBV25-1	TRBJ2-5	.	TGTGCCAGCAGTGACTCGATCCAGACGGGACGAGAGACCCAGTACTTC	CASSDSIQTGRETQYF
TRBD1	TRBV4-3	TRBJ1-6	.	TGCGCCAGCAGCCAGTCGACAGGGTCAGGGTCACCCCTCCACTTT	CASSQSTGSGSPLHF
.	TRBV19	TRBJ2-6	.	TGTGCCACCTCCGAATCAGGGAACTCTGGGGCCAACGTCCTGACTTTC	CATSESGNSGANVLTF
TRBD2	TRBV30	TRBJ2-3	.	TGTGCCTGGAGTGAATTAGCGGGGGGCACAGATACGCAGTATTTT	CAWSELAGGTDTQYF
.	TRBV30	TRBJ2-2	few	TGTGCCTGGACTGTGGCCGCCACGAACACCGGGGAGCTGTTTTTT	CAWTVAATNTGELFF
.	TRBV18	TRBJ2-3	few	TGTGCCAGCCGCCTCACAGATACGCAGTATTTT	CASRLTDTQYF
.	TRBV5-1	TRBJ1-1	few	TGCGCCAGCAGCTTGAGGGAACAGGGTGAAGCTTTCTTT	CASSLREQGEAFF
.	TRBV29-1	TRBJ2-7	.	TGCGGCTTTCCCATCGACTCAAACTACGAGCAGTACTTC	CGFPIDSNYEQYF
.	TRBV27	TRBJ1-1	.	TGTGCCAGCAGTCTTAGCTCCCTTGCGAACACTGAAGCTTTCTTT	CASSLSSLANTEAFF
.	TRBV5-1	TRBJ1-5	.	TGCGCCAGCAGCCCCGACGGTCAGCCCCAGCATTTT	CASSPDGQPQHF
TRBD2	TRBV4-1	TRBJ2-1	few	TGCGCCAGCAGCCAAGTGAGGACTAGCAAGAATGAGCAGTTCTTC	CASSQVRTSKNEQFF
.	TRBV4-3	TRBJ2-1	few	TGCGCCAGCAGCCAAGAAGGGACCTACAATGAGCAGTTCTTC	CASSQEGTYNEQFF
.	TRBV7-3	TRBJ2-1	few	TGTGCCAGCAGCTTAACGGCGGGGGCCATCGGTCCCCGATTAAGTGAGCAGTTCTTC	CASSLTAGAIGPRLSEQFF